This is a list of T cell receptor beta chains from one sample in a study of molecular identifiers for immune sequencing clone quantification. TCRdb redid the calling of the PCR reads with MiXCR, one entry per CDR3 protein. Here the sample spans 20,000 to 30,000 distinct CDR3 sequences, approximately 17% being singletons. Sequencing was performed on naive CD8+ T cells from blood, with Jurkat cell RNA spiked in. The receptors stem from a human donor in good health. Some libraries in this study had Jurkat cell RNA spiked in. Each CDR3 is given with its conserved first and last residue. A D gene is named only where the DNA matches it firmly. Rows give clone size only sometimes, using once, few, many, or a class for an expanded clone.

v_call	clone_size	j_call	d_call	cdr3_aa	cdr3_nt
TRBV6-2/TRBV6-3	many	TRBJ1-1	NA	CASSFGPEAFF	TGTGCCAGCAGTTTCGGACCCGAAGCTTTCTTT
TRBV9	many	TRBJ1-3	NA	CASSASRGTGNTIYF	TGTGCCAGCAGCGCCTCCCGGGGCACTGGAAACACCATATATTTT
TRBV11-2	many	TRBJ1-1	NA	CASSLGATNTEAFF	TGTGCCAGCAGCTTAGGGGCTACGAACACTGAAGCTTTCTTT
TRBV7-9	many	TRBJ2-7	NA	CASSPPGYEQYF	TGTGCCAGCAGCCCTCCGGGCTACGAGCAGTACTTC
TRBV9	NA	TRBJ2-7	NA	CASSPTGHASSYEQYF	TGTGCTAGCAGCCCAACAGGACATGCAAGCTCCTACGAGCAGTACTTC
TRBV19	many	TRBJ2-3	TRBD2	CASSPGGTQYF	TGTGCCAGTAGTCCGGGAGGTACGCAGTATTTT
TRBV29-1	medium-sized	TRBJ2-5	NA	CSANLGVETQYF	TGCAGCGCGAACCTAGGGGTAGAGACCCAGTACTTC
TRBV30	many	TRBJ2-2	NA	CAWSLTAGELFF	TGTGCCTGGAGTTTGACAGCCGGGGAGCTGTTTTTT
TRBV28	many	TRBJ2-7	TRBD1	CASRTGTGLEQYF	TGTGCCAGCAGGACCGGGACAGGGCTCGAGCAGTACTTC
TRBV4-3	many	TRBJ1-2	NA	CASSPQGTTYGYTF	TGCGCCAGCAGCCCACAGGGTACAACCTATGGCTACACCTTC